One sample yielded the 9 T cell receptor beta chains listed below, sequenced in a study of OX40 agonist ivuxolimab in advanced cancers. Method: immunoSEQ multiplex PCR; TCRdb's copy keeps in-frame clones and lacks some. The table has about 56,000 clones, 82% seen once. The material sequenced was CD4+ or CD8+ T cells sorted from blood, taken in a trial of the OX40 agonist ivuxolimab. The receptors stem from an adult with an advanced solid tumor such as melanoma, head and neck, liver or kidney cancer.

The chain links TRBV27 to TRBJ2-7; 7 bases align to TRBD2. V trimming: 6 bases; J trimming: 7 bases; junction bases outside the gene matches: 12. Germline values: CDR1 MNHEY, CDR2 SMNVEV (reference sequence). The CDR3 is made up of 14 amino acids. CDR3 sequence (DNA): TGTGCCAGCAGGGGCCCGCGGGAGTTGGGGGAGCAGTACTTC. Translating gives CASRGPRELGEQYF.

The rearrangement joins TRBV11-2 to TRBJ2-7, with TRBD2 matching over 8 bases. Germline lookup yields CDR1 SGHAT and CDR2 FQNNGV. The CDR3 loop spans 16 amino acids. Trimming removed 5 bases from V and 3 bases from J; junction bases left unmatched: 12. The chain's CDR3 is CASSPGGGLVIYEQYF. CDR3 sequence (DNA): TGTGCCAGCAGCCCTGGGGGGGGACTAGTTATCTACGAGCAGTACTTC.

This clone was observed a single time. J is TRBJ2-7 and V is TRBV30; TRBD1 agrees at 9 bases. CDR3 length: 14 residues. V lost 0 bases, J lost 2 bases, and 2 bases stayed unmatched. Germline V gene lookup returns CDR1 GTSNPN and CDR2 SVGIG (reference sequence). The CDR3 DNA sequence: TGTGCCTGGAGTGTAAGGACAGGGGCCTACGAGCAGTACTTC. Translation gives CAWSVRTGAYEQYF.

V is TRBV6-1 and J is TRBJ1-2, with 8 bases that match TRBD1. This CDR3 region has 15 residues. Looked up from germline, CDR1 is MNHNS and CDR2 is SASEGT. Trimming at V came to 2 bases and at J to 5 bases, leaving 7 bases not matched to a gene. The CDR3 reads CASSEHPGGSYGYTF. The CDR3 region has the DNA TGTGCCAGCAGTGAACATCCAGGGGGCTCGTATGGCTACACCTTC.

This clone was found once. V and J are TRBV5-1 and TRBJ2-5, with D tentatively TRBD1 (6 bases). Per germline, CDR1 SGHRS and CDR2 YFSETQ. With 0 bases removed from V and 6 bases from J, the gap between germline ends came to 15 bases. The CDR3 extends over 15 amino acids. Here the CDR3 reads CASSLAQGTWKTQYF. CDR3 DNA: TGCGCCAGCAGCTTGGCACAGGGAACGTGGAAGACCCAGTACTTC.

This chain links TRBV28 with TRBJ2-5, with 8 bases matching TRBD2. The assigned J gene may be wrong: the sequence end matches TRBJ2-7 better. This CDR3 has 17 residues. CDR1 is MDHEN, CDR2 SYDVKM, per germline. The chain's CDR3 is CASSSGTRLLFTYEQYF. For the CDR3, the DNA is TGTGCCAGCAGTTCAGGGACTAGACTGCTCTTTACCTACGAGCAGTACTTC.

The chain couples TRBV27 to TRBJ2-4; TRBD1 agrees at 7 bases. V shed 4 bases, J shed 1 base, and the junction held 16 bases outside the gene matches. The germline V gene encodes CDR1 MNHEY and CDR2 SMNVEV (reference sequence). The CDR3 extends over 19 amino acids. The CDR3 sequence is CASSSPSRQGGQAKNIQYF. CDR3 bases: TGTGCCAGCAGTTCCCCATCGAGACAGGGCGGTCAGGCCAAAAACATTCAGTACTTC.

The chain recombines TRBV9 with TRBJ2-3; TRBD2 matches 7 bases. The CDR3 covers 15 residues. The V and J ends lost 4 bases and 2 bases, in that order; junction bases with no gene match: 7. Germline-derived CDR1 and CDR2 are SGDLS and YYNGEE. This CDR3 is CASSFRGVPTDTQYF. The CDR3, as DNA: TGTGCCAGCAGCTTCCGGGGGGTTCCCACAGATACGCAGTATTTT.

This rearrangement joins TRBV7-2 to TRBJ1-6; the D gene is possibly TRBD1 (5 bases). This CDR3 comprises 16 residues. Trimming stripped 1 base from V and 7 bases from J, with 14 bases between. Per the germline V gene, CDR1 is SGHTA and CDR2 is FQGNSA. In DNA form, the CDR3 reads TGTGCCAGCAGCTTAGTTTATGAGCGACAGAATTCACCCCTCCACTTT. Residues: CASSLVYERQNSPLHF. Filled out from reference TRBV7-2 and TRBJ1-6, the complete variable domain reads GAGVSQSPSNKVTEKGKDVELRCDPISGHTALYWYRQSLGQGLEFLIYFQGNSAPDKSGLPSDRFSAERTGGSVSTLTIQRTQQEDSAVYLCASSLVYERQNSPLHFGNGTRLTVT.